The 32 T cell receptor beta chains below were found in one sample sequenced in a study of esophageal squamous cell carcinoma under preoperative chemotherapy. Via MiXCR, TCRdb re-called the PCR reads, giving one row per CDR3 protein. The repertoire includes about 16,000 distinct CDR3 sequences, under 55% of them detected once, and roughly 29% sits in the top ten. Time point reported: before preoperative PTX-NDP chemotherapy. The specimen was obtained from a patient given preoperative chemotherapy. All receptors derive from a human donor with esophageal squamous cell carcinoma. The donor label of this sample is uncertain.

The V and J genes are TRBV12-5 and TRBJ2-1, with D possibly matching TRBD2 (6 bases). With 0 bases removed from V and 6 bases from J, the gap between germline ends came to 9 bases. The CDR3 runs to 14 residues. The germline V gene has CDR1 LGHNT and CDR2 FRNRAP. Here the CDR3 reads CASGLVELANEQFF. The DNA for the CDR3 is TGTGCTAGTGGTTTGGTAGAACTAGCCAATGAGCAGTTCTTC.

About this clonotype: At one end the junction does not follow the germline gene, possibly because of a read error. The rearrangement joins TRBV7-6 to TRBJ2-3; the D gene is possibly TRBD1 (6 bases). The CDR3 is 17 residues long. Germline CDR1 and CDR2: SGHVS and FNYEAQ. The CDR3 is CASSVGLGGDTPDTQYF. The CDR3 region has the DNA TGTGCCAGCAGCGTGGGGCTAGGGGGAGATACCCCAGATACGCAGTATTTC.

This clonotype was observed at least ten times. The chain joins TRBV10-2 to TRBJ2-1, with unresolved D. Between the trimmed V and J ends, which lost 5 bases and 8 bases, there was a span of 7 bases. The germline V gene has CDR1 WSHSY and CDR2 SAAADI. The CDR3 length is 11 residues. In DNA form, the CDR3 reads TGCGCCAGCAGTTTCGTCGATGAGCAGTTCTTC. It yields the protein CASSFVDEQFF.

This clonotype was recorded once. A read error may account for a junction end that differs from germline. The chain couples TRBV7-2 to TRBJ2-3; TRBD1 or TRBD2 may be the D gene (6 bases each). With the DNA end fitting TRBJ2-7 better, the J assignment may be wrong. Germline V gene lookup returns CDR1 SGHTA and CDR2 FQGNSA. The CDR3 length is 16 residues. This chain's CDR3 is CASSARGLWGKDTQYF. The CDR3 DNA follows: TGTGCGAGCAGCGCCCGGGGGCTGTGGGGCAAAGACACGCAGTACTTC.

The J gene is TRBJ2-1, the V gene TRBV12-3 or TRBV12-4; 10 positions match TRBD2. The J call may be faulty, since TRBJ2-5 better matches the DNA end. The CDR3 extends over 13 amino acids. CDR3 sequence: CASSSGGAGTQYF. Written as DNA, the CDR3 is TGTGCCAGCAGTAGCGGGGGGGCGGGGACCCAGTACTTC.

This clonotype was observed many times. V usage is TRBV7-2 and J usage is TRBJ2-3; 9 bases line up with TRBD2. Germline loops: CDR1 SGHTA, CDR2 FQGNSA. After removal of 5 bases from V and 4 bases from J, the junction contained 7 bases not matched to a gene. This CDR3 is 15 amino acids long. CDR3 DNA: TGTGCCAGCAGCACCGGGACTAGCTCGGCAGATACGCAGTATTTT. This sequence encodes CASSTGTSSADTQYF.

The rearrangement joins TRBV11-1 to TRBJ2-3, with 13 bases lining up with TRBD2. The last part of the DNA fits TRBJ2-5 better; the J call may be wrong. The germline gives CDR1 SGHAT, CDR2 FQDESV (reference sequence). The CDR3 is 16 amino acids. CDR3 amino acids: CASRRTSGSLDGTQYF. The CDR3 DNA reads TGTGCCAGCAGACGGACTAGCGGGAGTCTCGATGGGACCCAGTACTTC.

By share, this clonotype ranks as medium-sized (0.01 to 0.1%). The chain couples TRBV11-3 to TRBJ2-1; D is perhaps TRBD2 (6 bases). CDR3 length equals 15 residues. V lost 2 bases to trimming and J lost 4 bases, with 12 bases between them. Per germline, CDR1 SGHNT and CDR2 YENEEA. This chain's CDR3 is CASSLRWEDYNEQFF. CDR3 coding DNA: TGTGCCAGCAGCTTAAGGTGGGAGGATTACAATGAGCAGTTCTTC.

This clonotype was seen just once. A junction end diverges from the germline sequence, so it may reflect a read error. This rearrangement joins TRBV11-2 to TRBJ2-5; 8 nucleotides match TRBD1. CDR1 is SGHAT and CDR2 is FQNNGV in the germline V gene. CDR3 length: 15 residues. This CDR3 is CAGGSGGRDQETQYF. The CDR3 bases are TGTGCCGGCGGCTCAGGGGGCCGCGACCAAGAGACCCAGTATTTC.

Comment on this clonotype: One junction end disagrees with the germline gene, perhaps due to a read error. The genes are TRBV7-2 and TRBJ2-3; TRBD2 matches 9 bases. The CDR3 length is 17 residues. The germline CDR1 and CDR2 sequences are SGHTA and FQGNSA. CDR3 sequence reads: CASSSPGLALSTNTQYF. CDR3 nucleotide sequence: TGTGCCAGCAGCTCACCGGGACTAGCCCTTAGCACAAACACTCAGTATTTC.

This clonotype was seen at least ten times. This may stem from a read error, because a much larger clone lies one nucleotide away. The V call is TRBV12-3 or TRBV12-4, the J call TRBJ2-3, with 7 bases lining up with TRBD2. The J call may not be correct, given that the DNA end is closer to TRBJ2-7. The CDR3 contains 12 residues. CDR3 nucleotides: TGTGCCAGCAGTTTAGGGGTAGCGGGGCAGTACTTC. It is translated as CASSLGVAGQYF.

V and J are TRBV7-2 and TRBJ2-4; TRBD1 or TRBD2 may be the D gene (5 bases each). Germline lookup yields CDR1 SGHTA and CDR2 FQGNSA. V was clipped by 1 base and J by 13 bases, with 23 bases between them. The CDR3 sequence is 16 residues long. CDR3 region: CASSLGPGRAQNTQYF. CDR3 coding DNA: TGTGCCAGCAGCTTAGGTCCGGGGCGTGCCCAAAACACCCAGTACTTC.

The genes are TRBV7-2 and TRBJ2-7; 9 nucleotides agree with TRBD1. The CDR3 loop spans 16 amino acids. After removal of 5 bases from V and 10 bases from J, the junction contained 18 bases not matched to a gene. Per germline, CDR1 SGHTA and CDR2 FQGNSA. The chain's CDR3 is CASSARQGGSTDIQYF. CDR3 sequence (DNA): TGTGCCAGCAGCGCACGACAGGGGGGGAGCACAGATATTCAGTACTTC.

This clonotype was counted ten times or more. This may come from a read error, since a much larger clone is one base off. The V gene is TRBV6-5, the J gene TRBJ2-1; D remains unclear. Trimming left V 0 bases short and J 10 bases short, with 10 bases between. CDR3 length equals 13 residues. Germline CDR1 reads MNHEY; CDR2 reads SVGAGI. Here the CDR3 reads CASSYSRYYEQFF. The CDR3 DNA reads as TGTGCCAGCAGTTACTCGAGGTACTACGAGCAGTTCTTC.

A few counts support this clonotype. The chain carries TRBV11-2 and TRBJ2-1; TRBD2 matches 8 bases. Germline V gene lookup returns CDR1 SGHAT and CDR2 FQNNGV. CDR3 length equals 16 residues. V lost 5 bases and J lost 3; bases outside the gene matches: 9. CDR3 region: CASSPTGTSIYNEQFF. The CDR3 nucleotides read TGTGCCAGCAGCCCAACCGGGACTAGTATCTACAATGAGCAGTTCTTC.

This clonotype was observed a handful of times. This may be a read error: a much more frequent sequence differs by one nucleotide. This sequence joins TRBV7-8 and TRBJ2-1; the D is unclear. The J call may be in error: the DNA end matches TRBJ2-7 better. Looked up from germline, CDR1 is SGHVS and CDR2 is FQNEAQ. This CDR3 region has 11 residues. The CDR3 loop reads CASSLYNEQYF. CDR3 in DNA: TGTGCCAGCAGCTTATACAATGAGCAGTACTTC.

This clonotype has only a few counts. The missing conserved phenylalanine or tryptophan at the end of this CDR3 makes a read error likely. The DNA is left out, because the CDR3 cannot be placed on it with certainty; the CDR3 is given as TCRdb lists it. The chain links TRBV7-3 to TRBJ1-3. Germline V gene lookup returns CDR1 SGHTA and CDR2 FQGTGA. Including both end residues, the CDR3 is 8 amino acids long. The CDR3 sequence: CASSSRPP.

This clonotype has ten or more counts. V and J are TRBV2 and TRBJ2-1; 9 nucleotides agree with TRBD2. The germline V gene encodes CDR1 SNHLY and CDR2 FYNNEI. This CDR3 is 13 amino acids long. Trimming at V came to 7 bases and at J to 7 bases, leaving 5 bases not matched to a gene. In nucleotides, the CDR3 is TGTGCCAGCATAGCGGGAGTAGGTAATGAGCAGTTCTTC. Protein: CASIAGVGNEQFF.

The chain is built from TRBV7-2 and TRBJ2-3; maybe TRBD1 (5 bases). Matching the DNA end better, TRBJ2-7 makes the J call doubtful. This CDR3 contains 16 residues. The germline gives CDR1 SGHTA, CDR2 FQGNSA. The chain's CDR3 is CASSLVGVWGKDMQYF. Written as DNA, the CDR3 is TGTGCCAGCAGCTTAGTGGGCGTGTGGGGCAAAGACATGCAGTACTTC.

This clonotype was counted ten times or more. The rearrangement joins TRBV6-1 to TRBJ2-1; 7 bases map to TRBD1. With V trimmed by 4 bases and J by 2 bases, 8 bases remained unmatched. CDR3 length: 16 amino acids. The germline V gene has CDR1 MNHNS and CDR2 SASEGT. The CDR3 DNA follows: TGTGCCAGCAGTGTAACAGGGGTATACCCCTACAATGAGCAGTTCTTC. Its protein is CASSVTGVYPYNEQFF.

The chain links TRBV7-6 to TRBJ2-3; TRBD1 matches 9 bases. CDR3 length: 15 residues. Germline values: CDR1 SGHVS, CDR2 FNYEAQ. With 4 bases clipped from V and 7 bases from J, the junction kept 9 bases outside the gene matches. The CDR3 DNA is TGTGCCAGCAGCTACTGGACAGGGGCGCCAAATACGCAGTATTTT. Protein sequence: CASSYWTGAPNTQYF.

Many counts were recorded for this clonotype. The CDR3 loop reads CASSDPDRFQETQYF. The CDR3 DNA sequence: TGTGCCAGCAGTGACCCCGACAGATTCCAAGAGACCCAGTACTTC. This chain uses TRBV25-1 with TRBJ2-5; weak D call: TRBD1 (5 bases). Trimming stripped 3 bases from V and 1 base from J, with 12 bases between. The CDR3 has 15 amino acids. From germline, CDR1 is MGHDK and CDR2 SYGVNS.

On this clonotype: The missing conserved phenylalanine or tryptophan at the end of this CDR3 makes a read error likely. V and J are TRBV6-5 and TRBJ2-5; TRBD2 might be the D (6 bases). The CDR3 totals 17 residues. Germline V CDR1 and CDR2: MNHEY, SVGAGI. V lost 0 bases to trimming and J lost 7 bases, with 21 bases between them. This CDR3 reads CASSYSRGGAGPTTQYS. The CDR3 nucleotides are TGTGCCAGCAGTTACTCGAGAGGCGGGGCGGGGCCAACGACCCAGTACTCC.

As concerns this clonotype: The conserved phenylalanine or tryptophan normally closing the CDR3 is absent here, so this likely arose from a read error. The J gene is TRBJ2-5, the V gene TRBV7-8, with a possible D match to TRBD2 (5 bases). Trimming pared 3 bases from V and 9 bases from J, leaving 8 bases between. CDR1 and CDR2 from the germline V gene are SGHVS and FQNEAQ. The CDR3 is made up of 11 amino acids. CDR3: CASSFDGAQYS. The CDR3, as DNA: TGTGCCAGCAGCTTCGACGGGGCCCAGTACTCC.

This clonotype showed up just a few times. The rearrangement uses TRBV25-1 and TRBJ2-5, with 7 positions matching TRBD2. The CDR3 contains 15 residues. V shed 8 bases and J 6 bases; nucleotides not matched to a gene: 15. In germline, CDR1 is MGHDK, CDR2 SYGVNS. CDR3 amino acids: CASLPSMGGIQTQYF. For the CDR3, the DNA is TGTGCCAGCCTACCGTCGATGGGGGGGATCCAGACCCAGTACTTC.

The chain carries TRBV6-1 and TRBJ2-5; 7 bases match TRBD2. The J call may not be correct, given that the DNA end is closer to TRBJ2-1. Germline values: CDR1 MNHNS, CDR2 SASEGT. The CDR3 extends over 16 amino acids. The CDR3 DNA reads as TGTGCCAGCAGTACCCCATCTGGGAGGGCCAACAATGAGCAGTTCTTC. This gives the protein CASSTPSGRANNEQFF.

The genes are TRBV7-2 and TRBJ2-1, with D tentatively TRBD1 or TRBD2 (5 bases each). The CDR3 is 16 residues long. The germline gives CDR1 SGHTA, CDR2 FQGNSA. V was trimmed by 2 bases and J by 0 bases, leaving 11 bases between them. The CDR3 protein is CASSLRGTSSYNEQFF. In DNA, the CDR3 is TGTGCCAGCAGCTTAAGAGGGACCAGCTCCTACAATGAGCAGTTCTTC.

This clonotype occurred once. The CDR3 protein is CASSEARASGGNYEQYF. As DNA, the CDR3 is TGTGCCAGCAGTGAAGCTAGGGCTAGCGGGGGCAACTACGAGCAGTACTTC. J is TRBJ2-1 and V is TRBV6-1; 10 positions match TRBD2. The tail of the sequence fits TRBJ2-7 better, so the J call may be wrong. CDR1 MNHNS and CDR2 SASEGT come from the germline V gene. CDR3 size: 17 residues.

This rearrangement joins TRBV7-9 to TRBJ2-1; tentatively, D is TRBD1 (5 bases). This CDR3 is built from 14 residues. Germline loops: CDR1 SEHNR, CDR2 FQNEAQ (reference sequence). Trimming removed 3 bases at V and 6 bases at J, with 12 bases between. Here the CDR3 reads CASSFRGLGNEQFF. DNA for the CDR3: TGTGCCAGCAGCTTTAGGGGATTAGGCAATGAGCAGTTCTTC.

The CDR3 nucleotides read TGTGCCAGCAGTCCTCATAGGGACAGTCAAGAGACCCAGTTCTTC. Amino acid sequence: CASSPHRDSQETQFF. The chain joins TRBV12-3 or TRBV12-4 to TRBJ2-1; 7 positions match TRBD1. J was trimmed by 13 bases and V by 5 bases; bases with no gene match: 17. This CDR3 comprises 15 residues.

This rearrangement joins TRBV12-5 to TRBJ2-3; perhaps TRBD1 as D (5 bases). In germline, CDR1 is LGHNT, CDR2 FRNRAP. This CDR3 is 15 amino acids long. Trimming cost V 0 bases and J 4 bases, with 11 bases left between them. CDR3 sequence reads: CASGLVLLGADTQYF. The CDR3 region has the DNA TGTGCTAGTGGTTTGGTACTGTTAGGGGCAGATACGCAGTATTTT.

This clonotype was observed a handful of times. One junction end disagrees with the germline gene, perhaps due to a read error. The chain joins TRBV7-7 to TRBJ2-3, with D possibly called TRBD1 or TRBD2 (5 bases each). Germline CDR1 reads SSHAT; CDR2 reads FNYEAQ (reference sequence). The length of the CDR3 is 13 residues. The DNA of the CDR3 is TGTGCTAGCAGCACTGGGACGGGTGATACGCAGTATTTT. Its translation is CASSTGTGDTQYF. Filled out from reference TRBV7-7 and TRBJ2-3, the complete variable domain reads GAGVSQSPRYKVTKRGQDVTLRCDPISSHATLYWYQQALGQGPEFLTYFNYEAQPDKSGLPSDRFSAERPEGSISTLTIQRTEQRDSAMYRCASSTGTGDTQYFGPGTRLTVL.